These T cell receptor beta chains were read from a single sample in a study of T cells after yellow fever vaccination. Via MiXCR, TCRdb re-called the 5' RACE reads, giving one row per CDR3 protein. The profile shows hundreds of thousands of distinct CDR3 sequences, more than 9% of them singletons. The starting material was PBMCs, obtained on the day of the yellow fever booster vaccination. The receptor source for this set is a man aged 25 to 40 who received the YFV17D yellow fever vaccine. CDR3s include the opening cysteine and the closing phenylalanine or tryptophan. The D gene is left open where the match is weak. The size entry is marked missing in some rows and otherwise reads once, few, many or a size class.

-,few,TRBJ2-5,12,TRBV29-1,TGCAGCGTGGCGCAGGGATTGGAGACCCAGTACTTC,CSVAQGLETQYF
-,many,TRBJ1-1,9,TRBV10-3,TGTGCCATCAGCACTGAAGCTTTCTTT,CAISTEAFF
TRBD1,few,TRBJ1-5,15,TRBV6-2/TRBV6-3,TGTGCCAGCAGTTTCCAGGGGGGCGTCTTTCAGCCCCAGCATTTT,CASSFQGGVFQPQHF
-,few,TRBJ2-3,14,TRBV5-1,TGCGCCAGCAGCCGACAGGCTCTTGGGGATACGCAGTATTTT,CASSRQALGDTQYF
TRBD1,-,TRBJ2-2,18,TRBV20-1,TGCAGTGCTAGAGATGCCCGGACAGGGTTGAGGCTCGACGGGGAGCTGTTTTTT,CSARDARTGLRLDGELFF
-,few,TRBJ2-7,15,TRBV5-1,TGCGCCAGCAGCTCGACCGGGACACCACAATACGAGCAGTACTTC,CASSSTGTPQYEQYF
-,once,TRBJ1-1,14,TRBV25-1,TGTGCCAGCAGTCAATTGTTAGGTGGAAATGAAGCTTTCTTT,CASSQLLGGNEAFF
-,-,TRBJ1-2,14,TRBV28,TGTGCCAGCAGTCCTACGGGGGAGGAGTATGGCTACACCTTC,CASSPTGEEYGYTF
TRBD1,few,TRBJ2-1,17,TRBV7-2,TGTGCCAGCAGCCCTCGGTTGAGGGGACAGGGGGCCTATGAGCAGTTCTTC,CASSPRLRGQGAYEQFF
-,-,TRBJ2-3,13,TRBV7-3,TGTGCCAGCAGCCTTACCAGGGATTTATCGCAGTATTTT,CASSLTRDLSQYF
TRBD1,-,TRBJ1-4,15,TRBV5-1,TGCGCCAGCAGCTTAGACAGGGGAACTAATGAAAAACTGTTTTTT,CASSLDRGTNEKLFF